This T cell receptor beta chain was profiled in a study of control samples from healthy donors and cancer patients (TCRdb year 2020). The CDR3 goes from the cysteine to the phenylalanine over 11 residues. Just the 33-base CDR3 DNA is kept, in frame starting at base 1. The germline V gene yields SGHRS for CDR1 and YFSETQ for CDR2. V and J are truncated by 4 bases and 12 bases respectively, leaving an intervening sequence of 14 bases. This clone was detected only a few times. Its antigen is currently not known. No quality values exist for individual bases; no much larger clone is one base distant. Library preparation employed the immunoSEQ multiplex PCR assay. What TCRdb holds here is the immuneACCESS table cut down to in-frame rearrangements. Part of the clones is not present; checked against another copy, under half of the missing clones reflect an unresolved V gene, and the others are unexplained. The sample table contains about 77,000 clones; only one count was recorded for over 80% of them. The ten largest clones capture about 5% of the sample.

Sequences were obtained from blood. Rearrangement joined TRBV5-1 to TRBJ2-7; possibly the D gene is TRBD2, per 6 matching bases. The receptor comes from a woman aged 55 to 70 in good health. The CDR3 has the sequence CASSEFSGLYF. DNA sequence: TGCGCCAGCAGCGAATTCAGCGGGCTGTACTTC.